A selection of T cell receptor beta chains follows, all from one sample in a study of Ad26.COV2.S vaccination and SARS-CoV-2 variants. The table came from immunoSEQ multiplex PCR; TCRdb's copy has only in-frame clones and leaves some out. This sample has about 280,000 clones, with approximately 89% found just once. The input for sequencing was peripheral blood, taken in a trial of Ad26.COV2.S vaccine versus placebo. Source of these receptors: a person between 18 and 59 years old who received the Ad26.COV2.S COVID-19 vaccine or a placebo. Each CDR3 is given without its conserved first and last residue. The D gene is left open where the match is weak. Where a row states a size, it is once, few, many or the class of an expanded clone; other rows omit it.

size	V	D	CDR3
-	TRBV7-2	TRBD1	ASSYDRGSYNEQF
-	TRBV3-1/TRBV3-2	TRBD2	ASSQVPRGVGELF
-	TRBV5-4	-	ASSLVDTEAF
-	TRBV5-5	-	ASSRDISNQPQH
few	TRBV18	-	ASSPSKSLEQY
-	TRBV6-5	-	AREPLGSGANVLT
once	TRBV5-1	-	ASSRTNREETQY
once	TRBV19	-	ASTLYGAVKNQPQH
-	TRBV5-6	-	ASSFRDTKEPQH
once	TRBV15	-	ATSRRGGTEAF
-	TRBV27	-	ASSLTGLRGYT
-	TRBV6-7	TRBD1	ASSYPNPGTGASKNEQY